This T cell receptor beta chain comes out of a study of T cells in Graves' hyperthyroidism and ophthalmopathy. Study summary: Peripheral blood specimens were obtained at initial diagnosis, prior to any treatment. Whole-study results and caveats: Most thyroid-expanded clonotypes above 0.001 were also found in blood.

The CDR3 extends over 15 amino acids. V gave up 3 bases and J gave up 1 base; unmatched junction bases: 4. Germline V lookup: CDR1 WSHSY, CDR2 SAAADI. Amplification of TCR beta CDR3 regions used RNA as the template. The TCR CDR3 first-round RT-PCR relied on the HTBI primer set. One entry per CDR3 protein, called by TCRdb with MiXCR from the multiplex PCR reads. The sample lists 250,000 to 300,000 distinct CDR3 sequences; about an eighth were seen once. This clonotype appeared many times. No antigen is known for it. Material: blood. The clonotype was recovered from a woman between 40 and 50 years old with Graves' hyperthyroidism. This chain joins TRBV10-2 and TRBJ1-1, with 8 nucleotides matching TRBD1. CDR3 DNA: TGCGCCAGCAGTGATCAAGGGACAGGGAACACTGAAGCTTTCTTT. This encodes CASSDQGTGNTEAFF.